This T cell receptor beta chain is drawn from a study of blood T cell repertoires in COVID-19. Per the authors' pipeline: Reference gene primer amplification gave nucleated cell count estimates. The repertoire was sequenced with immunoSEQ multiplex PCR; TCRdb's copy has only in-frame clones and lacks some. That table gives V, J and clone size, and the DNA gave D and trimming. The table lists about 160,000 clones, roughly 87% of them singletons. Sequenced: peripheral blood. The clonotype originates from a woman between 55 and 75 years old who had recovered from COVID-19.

The CDR3 sequence is CASSQIPGVGTGELFF. CDR3 DNA sequence: TGTGCCAGCAGCCAAATCCCAGGGGTCGGGACCGGGGAGCTGTTTTTT. This chain uses TRBV3-1 (or the pseudogene TRBV3-2) with TRBJ2-2; D is possibly TRBD1 (6 bases). Trimming left V 2 bases short and J 5 bases short, with 15 bases between. This CDR3 contains 16 residues. In germline, CDR1 is LGHDT, CDR2 YNNKEL (reference sequence).